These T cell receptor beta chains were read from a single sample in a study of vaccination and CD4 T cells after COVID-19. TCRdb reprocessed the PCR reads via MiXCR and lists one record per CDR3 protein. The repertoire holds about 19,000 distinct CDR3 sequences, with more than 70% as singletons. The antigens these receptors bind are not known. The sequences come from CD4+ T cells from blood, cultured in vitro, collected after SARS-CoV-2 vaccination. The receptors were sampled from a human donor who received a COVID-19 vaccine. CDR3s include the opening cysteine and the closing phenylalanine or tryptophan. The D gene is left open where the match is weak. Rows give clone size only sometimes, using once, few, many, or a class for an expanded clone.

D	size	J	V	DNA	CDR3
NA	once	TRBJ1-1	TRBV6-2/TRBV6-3	TGTGCCAGCAGTTTAAGGGGTATGAACACTGAAGCTTTCTTT	CASSLRGMNTEAFF
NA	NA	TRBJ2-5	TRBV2	TGTGCCAGCAGTGACGGGGCGGGCCCGTACCAAGAGACCCAGTACTTC	CASSDGAGPYQETQYF
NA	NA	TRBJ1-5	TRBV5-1	TGCGCCAGCAGCCCCTGGGGGGGAAATAATCAGCCCCAGCATTTT	CASSPWGGNNQPQHF
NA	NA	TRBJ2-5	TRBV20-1	TGCAGTGCTAGAGATATGCGGGGTTTGGGAGAGACCCAGTACTTC	CSARDMRGLGETQYF
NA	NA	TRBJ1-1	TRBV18	TGTGCCAGCTCACGAGGATCCGGGGGACGTGGCACTGAAGCTTTCTTT	CASSRGSGGRGTEAFF
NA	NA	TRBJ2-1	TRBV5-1	TGCGCCAGCAGCTTGAAGGAAGATGGTGAGCAGTTCTTC	CASSLKEDGEQFF
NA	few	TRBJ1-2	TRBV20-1	TGCAGTGCCGAGGGGAACTATGGCTACACCTTC	CSAEGNYGYTF
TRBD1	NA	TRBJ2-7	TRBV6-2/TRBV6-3	TGTGCCAGCTTGTTGGACAGGGACGTACGCGAGCAGCACTTC	CASLLDRDVREQHF
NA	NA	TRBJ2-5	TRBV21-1	TGTGCCAGCAGTCTCGACTGGCCTCGGGAGACCCAGTACTTC	CASSLDWPRETQYF
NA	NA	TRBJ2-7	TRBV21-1	TGTGCCAGCAGCAAAGCGCTCCGGACAGACTCCTACGAGCAGTACTTC	CASSKALRTDSYEQYF
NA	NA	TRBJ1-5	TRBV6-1	TGTGCCAGCAGTAACCAGGACAGCGAGCCCCAGCATTTT	CASSNQDSEPQHF
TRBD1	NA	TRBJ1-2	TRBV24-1	TGTGCCACCTCGGACAGGGAAAGAAATGGCTACACCTTC	CATSDRERNGYTF
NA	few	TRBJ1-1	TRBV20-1	TGCAGTGCTAGAGCACATCGCGGGGCAGGCGACGAAGCTTTCTTT	CSARAHRGAGDEAFF
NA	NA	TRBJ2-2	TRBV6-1	TGTGCCAGCAGTGCTCTGGGAATCGGGGCCGGGGAGCTGTTTTTT	CASSALGIGAGELFF
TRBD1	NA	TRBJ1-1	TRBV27	TGTGCCAGCAGGGGGGACAGGAGGGGCACTGAAGCTTTCTTT	CASRGDRRGTEAFF
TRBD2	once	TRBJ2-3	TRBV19	TGTGCCAGTACCCAGCGGGGGGCCCACACAGATACGCAGTATTTT	CASTQRGAHTDTQYF
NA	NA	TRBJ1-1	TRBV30	TGTGCCTGGAGTGTAAAGGGGGGGACTGAAGCTTTCTTT	CAWSVKGGTEAFF
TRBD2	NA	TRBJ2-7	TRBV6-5	TGTGCCAGCAGTTACTCCCCCGGCGGGGGGGCTTCCGAGCAGTACTTC	CASSYSPGGGASEQYF
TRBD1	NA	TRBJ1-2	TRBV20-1	TGCAGTGCCGACCTAAGAGCGGCGGAGGGGGCGGTTGGCTACACCTTC	CSADLRAAEGAVGYTF
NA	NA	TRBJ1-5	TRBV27	TGTGCCAGCAGTTTAATGGGCAGGGACAATCAGCCCCAGCATTTT	CASSLMGRDNQPQHF
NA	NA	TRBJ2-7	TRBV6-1	TGTGCCAGCACCGCCCCGGGACAAACAGGCGAGCAGTACTTC	CASTAPGQTGEQYF
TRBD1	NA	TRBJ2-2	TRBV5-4	TGTGCCAGCAGCCAGGTGGGGCAGGGGGCATTAGGAGGGGAGCTGTTTTTT	CASSQVGQGALGGELFF
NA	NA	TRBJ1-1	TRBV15	TGTGCCACCAGCAGGAGCAAGACGAACACTGAAGCTTTCTTT	CATSRSKTNTEAFF
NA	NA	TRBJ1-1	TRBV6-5	TGTGCCAGCAGTTACCCGAGATCAGGCCGCTTGAACACTGAAGCTTTCTTT	CASSYPRSGRLNTEAFF
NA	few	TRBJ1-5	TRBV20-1	TGCAGTGCTCTCGAGGGGGGGCTCAATCAGCCCCAGCATTTT	CSALEGGLNQPQHF
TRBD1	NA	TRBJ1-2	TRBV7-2	TGTGCCAGCAGCTTAGCGCCCTGGACAGGCCCGGGTGGGGGCTACACCTTC	CASSLAPWTGPGGGYTF
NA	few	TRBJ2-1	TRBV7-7	TGTGCCAGCAGCCGGGGGGCCTTGACCTACAATGAGCAGTTCTTC	CASSRGALTYNEQFF
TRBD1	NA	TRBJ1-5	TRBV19	TGTGCCAGTGGGTTCCGGACAGGGCTCAATCAGCCCCAGCATTTT	CASGFRTGLNQPQHF
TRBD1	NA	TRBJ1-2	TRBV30	TGTGCCTGGAGTCCAGACAGGGGGTACTATGGCTACACCTTC	CAWSPDRGYYGYTF
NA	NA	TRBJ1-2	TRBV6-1	TGTGCCATCGCGGTAAGGGCAGGGCCACCGATTAACTATGGCTACACCTTC	CAIAVRAGPPINYGYTF
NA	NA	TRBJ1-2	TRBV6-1	TGTGCCAGCACCAAGGACGAAATCCCCTATGGCTACACCTTC	CASTKDEIPYGYTF
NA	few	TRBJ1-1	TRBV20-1	TGCAGTGCTAGCCCGGGAATGGCTGAAGCTTTCTTT	CSASPGMAEAFF
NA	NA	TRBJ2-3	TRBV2	TGTGCCAGCAGTGTTCGACAGCCTAGCACAGATACGCAGTATTTT	CASSVRQPSTDTQYF
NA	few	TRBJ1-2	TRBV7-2	TGTGCCAGCAGCCCCGGGACCGACTATGGCTACACCTTC	CASSPGTDYGYTF
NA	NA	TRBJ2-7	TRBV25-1	TGTGCCAGCGGCCAAGTAGCCTCCTACGAGCAGTACTTC	CASGQVASYEQYF
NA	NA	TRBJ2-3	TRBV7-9	TGTGCCAGCAGACCTACGGGCCTAGTAACGGGAGATACGCAGTATTTT	CASRPTGLVTGDTQYF
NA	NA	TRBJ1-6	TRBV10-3	TGTGCCATCAGTGACGAAGGGGCGTATAATTCACCCCTCCACTTT	CAISDEGAYNSPLHF
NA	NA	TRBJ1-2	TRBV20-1	TGCAGTGCTAGAGCGTACTGGGACATTTCGTCTGGCTACACCTTC	CSARAYWDISSGYTF
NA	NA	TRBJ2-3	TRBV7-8	TGTGCCAGCAGCTTAGGTACTAGCACAGATACGCAGTATTTT	CASSLGTSTDTQYF
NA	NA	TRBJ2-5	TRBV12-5	TGTGCTAGTGGTTTAGACGACAGACAAGAGACCCAGTACTTC	CASGLDDRQETQYF
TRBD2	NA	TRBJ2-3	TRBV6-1	TGTGCCAGCAGTAGCGGGGAACTCGGGGATACGCAGTATTTT	CASSSGELGDTQYF
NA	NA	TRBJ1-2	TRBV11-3	TGTGCCAGCAGCCCCCATGGGGGGTATGGCTACACCTTC	CASSPHGGYGYTF
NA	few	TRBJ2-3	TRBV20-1	TGCAGTGCCGAGGGACACACAGATACGCAGTATTTT	CSAEGHTDTQYF
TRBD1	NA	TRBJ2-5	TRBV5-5	TGTGCCAGCAGCTCCCGGGACAGCCGAATACTCCAAGAGACCCAGTACTTC	CASSSRDSRILQETQYF
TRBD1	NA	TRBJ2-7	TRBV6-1	TGTGCCAGCAGCAGGACAGGGTCCTTCTACGAGCAGTACTTC	CASSRTGSFYEQYF
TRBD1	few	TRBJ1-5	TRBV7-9	TGTGCCAGCAGCCGGGACAGCCTTTCGCAGCCCCAGCATTTT	CASSRDSLSQPQHF
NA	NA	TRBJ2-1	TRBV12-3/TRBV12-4	TGTGCCAGCAGTTTAGGCCCTCAGGGGGGACGGTTCTTC	CASSLGPQGGRFF
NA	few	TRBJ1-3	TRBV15	TGTGCCACCAGCAGAGAGTCGGGCTCTGGAAACACCATATATTTT	CATSRESGSGNTIYF
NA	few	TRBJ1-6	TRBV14	TGTGCCAGCAGCCAAGATTCCGGGTCTAATTCACCCCTCCACTTT	CASSQDSGSNSPLHF
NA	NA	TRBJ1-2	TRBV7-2	TGTGCCAGCAGCTTAGAGACAGCTAACTATGGCTACACCTTC	CASSLETANYGYTF
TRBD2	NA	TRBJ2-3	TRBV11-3	TGTGCCAGCAGCCCCGACGGGGGGGGGCGCACAGATACGCAGTATTTT	CASSPDGGGRTDTQYF
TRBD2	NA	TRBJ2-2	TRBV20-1	TGCAGTGCTAGGATCGTCTTAGCGGGGGGGCTTGGCACCGGGGAGCTGTTTTTT	CSARIVLAGGLGTGELFF
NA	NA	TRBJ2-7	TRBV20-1	TGCAGTGCTAGTGACAGATACGAGCAGTACTTC	CSASDRYEQYF
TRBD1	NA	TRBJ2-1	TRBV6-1	TGTGCCAGCAGTAACCGGGACAGCACCTACAATGAGCAGTTCTTC	CASSNRDSTYNEQFF
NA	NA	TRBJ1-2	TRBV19	TGTGCCAGTAGTAATCCCGGCCGAGTTGGCTATGGCTACACCTTC	CASSNPGRVGYGYTF
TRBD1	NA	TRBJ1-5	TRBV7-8	TGTGCCAGCAGCTACGGGACAGCCAATCAGCCCCAGCATTTT	CASSYGTANQPQHF
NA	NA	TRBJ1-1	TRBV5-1	TGCGCCAGCAGCCGCACAGGGAACACTGAAGCTTTCTTT	CASSRTGNTEAFF
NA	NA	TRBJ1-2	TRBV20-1	TGCAGTGCCGTACAGGATCCAGCTAACTATGGCTACACCTTC	CSAVQDPANYGYTF